Each of the 17 T cell receptor beta chains below was sequenced from the same sample in a study of blood T cells in healthy people across ages. It was with a sample-barcoded 5' primer and a J-beta primer mix that a second PCR of roughly 7 to 12 cycles was run. TCRdb itself ran the 5' RACE reads through MiXCR, one entry per CDR3 protein. The sample lists almost 800,000 distinct CDR3 sequences, 58% seen once, with around 22% in the top ten. Sequencing used blood. The receptor set was obtained from a man aged 30 to 39 in good health.

The chain joins TRBV7-2 to TRBJ2-1; 7 nucleotides line up with TRBD1. Germline values: CDR1 SGHTA, CDR2 FQGNSA. After removal of 5 bases from V and 8 bases from J, the junction contained 9 bases not matched to a gene. CDR3 length: 14 residues. CDR3 loop: CASSHRTGSDEQFF. CDR3 nucleotide sequence: TGTGCCAGCAGCCATCGGACAGGTTCGGATGAGCAGTTCTTC. Using reference TRBV7-2 and TRBJ2-1 for the parts outside the CDR3, the full variable domain is GAGVSQSPSNKVTEKGKDVELRCDPISGHTALYWYRQSLGQGLEFLIYFQGNSAPDKSGLPSDRFSAERTGGSVSTLTIQRTQQEDSAVYLCASSHRTGSDEQFFGPGTRLTVL.

This chain joins TRBV12-5 and TRBJ2-3, with TRBD1 identical over 9 bases. Germline V gene sequence: CDR1 LGHNT, CDR2 FRNRAP. The CDR3 runs to 15 residues. V lost 7 bases and J lost 3; bases outside the gene matches: 8. CDR3 in DNA: TGTGCTAGTGCCGCCCCCGGGACAGGGACAGATACGCAGTATTTT. Amino acids: CASAAPGTGTDTQYF.

The chain couples TRBV6-2 or TRBV6-3 to TRBJ2-3; 9 bases map to TRBD2. The germline gives CDR1 MNHEY, CDR2 SVGEGT. The V gene end was trimmed by 5 bases and the J gene end by 3 bases; junction bases not matched to a gene: 6. This CDR3 spans 15 amino acids. The CDR3 coding sequence is TGTGCCAGCAGTAGCGGGAGGATAATAACAGATACGCAGTATTTT. Translation gives CASSSGRIITDTQYF.

The V gene is TRBV5-6, the J gene TRBJ1-2; tentative D call: TRBD1 (5 bases). The germline V gene has CDR1 SGHDT and CDR2 YYEEEE. This CDR3 spans 14 amino acids. With 4 bases removed from V and 3 bases from J, the gap between germline ends came to 13 bases. The CDR3: CASSALWGDYGYTF. Here the CDR3 DNA reads TGTGCCAGCAGCGCCCTATGGGGCGACTATGGCTACACCTTC.

The chain employs TRBV7-2 and TRBJ2-1; 7 bases align to TRBD2. Germline V gives CDR1 SGHTA, CDR2 FQGNSA. CDR3 length: 15 amino acids. V gave up 3 bases and J gave up 5 bases; unmatched junction bases: 7. CDR3 coding DNA: TGTGCCAGCAGCTTGGATTCGACTAGCCACAATGAGCAGTTCTTC. Its protein is CASSLDSTSHNEQFF.

Many counts were recorded for this clonotype. The chain couples TRBV5-5 to TRBJ1-1; D is unclear. The CDR3 consists of 14 residues. Trimming removed 1 base from V and 0 bases from J, with 7 bases in between. Germline CDR1 and CDR2: SGHKS and YYEKEE (reference sequence). The DNA for the CDR3 is TGTGCCAGCAGCTTGCAGAGGATGAACACTGAAGCTTTCTTT. It codes for CASSLQRMNTEAFF.

The rearrangement uses TRBV29-1 and TRBJ2-5, with a weak D call TRBD2 (5 bases). Germline CDR1 SQVTM, CDR2 ANQGSEA. V was pared by 1 base and J by 5 bases, with 11 bases between. This CDR3 contains 13 residues. In nucleotides, the CDR3 is TGCAGCGTTGAAGCAGGCGGGCGGGAGACCCAGTACTTC. Translated, it gives CSVEAGGRETQYF.

The chain joins TRBV10-3 to TRBJ2-5, with 9 bases matching TRBD1. J lost 9 bases, V lost 2 bases, and 13 bases had no gene match. This CDR3 region has 16 residues. The germline V gene has CDR1 ENHRY and CDR2 SYGVKD. The CDR3: CAISEPIQGAGRAQYF. The CDR3 DNA reads TGTGCCATCAGTGAGCCAATACAGGGGGCAGGCAGGGCCCAGTACTTC.

CDR3 nucleotide sequence: TGCGCCAGCAGCCCCGGAGGGCCATCAGAAGCTTTCTTT. Protein sequence: CASSPGGPSEAFF. V and J are TRBV5-1 and TRBJ1-1; no clear D. The CDR3 has 13 residues. The germline gives CDR1 SGHRS, CDR2 YFSETQ. V was shortened by 4 bases and J by 8 bases, with 15 bases between the two germline ends. The full variable domain, with the rest looked up from reference TRBV5-1 and TRBJ1-1, is KAGVTQTPRYLIKTRGQQVTLSCSPISGHRSVSWYQQTPGQGLQFLFEYFSETQRNKGNFPGRFSGRQFSNSRSEMNVSTLELGDSALYLCASSPGGPSEAFFGQGTRLTVV.

This clonotype was seen only a few times. The CDR3 DNA reads TGTGCCAGCAGTGATCGGCAGGGAAACTATGGCTACACCTTC. Amino acids: CASSDRQGNYGYTF. V usage is TRBV25-1 and J usage is TRBJ1-2; D perhaps matches TRBD1 (5 bases). This CDR3 comprises 14 residues. The ends were cut back, 3 bases at V and 2 bases at J, with 10 bases in the middle. Per the germline V gene, CDR1 is MGHDK and CDR2 is SYGVNS.

The rearrangement uses TRBV14 and TRBJ2-7, with 8 nucleotides matching TRBD2. CDR3 length: 16 residues. The trim removed 2 bases at V and 0 bases at J, leaving 6 bases unmatched. CDR1 and CDR2 (germline): SGHDN, FVKESK. CDR3: CASSQTIAGRSYEQYF. CDR3 sequence (DNA): TGTGCCAGCAGCCAAACCATAGCGGGACGCTCCTACGAGCAGTACTTC. The variable domain in full, with the rest retrieved from reference TRBV14 and TRBJ2-7, is EAGVTQFPSHSVIEKGQTVTLRCDPISGHDNLYWYRRVMGKEIKFLLHFVKESKQDESGMPNNRFLAERTGGTYSTLKVQPAELEDSGVYFCASSQTIAGRSYEQYFGPGTRLTVT.

This sequence joins TRBV5-1 and TRBJ2-1; TRBD2 might be the D (6 bases). This CDR3 spans 16 amino acids. CDR1 and CDR2 (germline): SGHRS, YFSETQ. Deletions cut 4 bases from V and 7 bases from J, with 21 bases between. Written as DNA, the CDR3 is TGCGCCAGCAGCGCACCTCCGCGCGGGGTCCAAAATGAGCAGTTCTTC. It encodes CASSAPPRGVQNEQFF.

The chain carries TRBV18 and TRBJ2-7; maybe TRBD1 (6 bases). This CDR3 has 15 amino acids. From germline, CDR1 is KGHSH and CDR2 LQKENI. Trimming stripped 3 bases from V and 0 bases from J, with 12 bases between. CDR3 loop: CASSPIQGSSYEQYF. DNA of the CDR3: TGTGCCAGCTCACCGATTCAGGGGAGCTCCTACGAGCAGTACTTC.

The chain joins TRBV7-2 to TRBJ2-1, with D perhaps TRBD1 or TRBD2 (6 bases each). Trimming took off 0 bases at V and 7 bases at J, with 19 bases between the two ends. The CDR3 is 17 residues long. Germline-derived CDR1 and CDR2 are SGHTA and FQGNSA. CDR3 sequence: CASSLALGGWERNEQFF. The CDR3 DNA follows: TGTGCCAGCAGCTTAGCGCTAGGGGGGTGGGAACGGAATGAGCAGTTCTTC.

The V call is TRBV29-1, the J call TRBJ2-7, with 15 positions matching TRBD2. CDR1 and CDR2 from the germline V gene are SQVTM and ANQGSEA. V lost 3 bases and J lost 5; bases outside the gene matches: 11. This CDR3 region has 17 residues. The DNA of the CDR3 is TGCAGCGTTGAGTATATGGGACTAGCGGGAGGCTGGAACGAGCAGTACTTC. Its translation: CSVEYMGLAGGWNEQYF.

The chain joins TRBV7-9 to TRBJ2-1, with TRBD1 matching 8 bases. The V gene end was trimmed by 4 bases and the J gene end by 7 bases; junction bases not matched to a gene: 12. The germline V gene encodes CDR1 SEHNR and CDR2 FQNEAQ (reference sequence). This CDR3 region has 16 residues. CDR3 region: CASSSNPGTGQNEQFF. The CDR3 coding sequence is TGTGCCAGCAGCTCTAACCCCGGGACAGGACAGAATGAGCAGTTCTTC.

This clonotype was counted between two and nine times. V is TRBV12-3 or TRBV12-4 and J is TRBJ2-7; 12 bases match TRBD2. With the DNA end fitting TRBJ2-5 better, the J assignment may be wrong. The CDR3 length is 14 residues. Here the CDR3 reads CASRQTSGGETQYF. In DNA, the CDR3 is TGTGCCAGCAGGCAGACTAGCGGGGGCGAGACCCAGTACTTC.